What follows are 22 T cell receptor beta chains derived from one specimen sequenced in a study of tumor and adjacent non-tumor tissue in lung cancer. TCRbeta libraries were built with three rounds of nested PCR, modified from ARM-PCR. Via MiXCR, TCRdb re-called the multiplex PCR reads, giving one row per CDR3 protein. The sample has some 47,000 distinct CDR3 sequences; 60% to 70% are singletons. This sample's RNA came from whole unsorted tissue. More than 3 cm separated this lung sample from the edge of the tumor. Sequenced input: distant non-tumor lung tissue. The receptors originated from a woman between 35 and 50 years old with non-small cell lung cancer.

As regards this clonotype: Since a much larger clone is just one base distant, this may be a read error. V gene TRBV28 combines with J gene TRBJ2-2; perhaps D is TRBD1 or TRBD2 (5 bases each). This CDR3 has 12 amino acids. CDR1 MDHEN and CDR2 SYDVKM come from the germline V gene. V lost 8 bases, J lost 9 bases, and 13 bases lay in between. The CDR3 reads CASGGRYRELFF. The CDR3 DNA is TGTGCCAGCGGGGGTCGCTATAGGGAGCTGTTTTTT.

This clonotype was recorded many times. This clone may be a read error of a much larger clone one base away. The CDR3 protein is CASSLIGGSQYEQYF. The CDR3 nucleotides are TGTGCCAGCAGCCTAATTGGCGGGAGCCAATACGAGCAGTACTTC. The rearrangement joins TRBV11-1 to TRBJ2-7; 7 bases are a match to TRBD2. Germline V gene data show CDR1 as SGHAT and CDR2 as FQDESV (reference sequence). The V and J ends lost 5 bases and 4 bases, in that order; junction bases with no gene match: 11. CDR3 size: 15 residues.

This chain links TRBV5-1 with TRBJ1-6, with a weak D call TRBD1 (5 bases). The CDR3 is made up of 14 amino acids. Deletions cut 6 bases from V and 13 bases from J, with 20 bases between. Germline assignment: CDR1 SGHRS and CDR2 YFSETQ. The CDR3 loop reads CASTFMKGADPLHF. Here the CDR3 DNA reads TGCGCCAGCACCTTTATGAAAGGGGCGGACCCCCTCCACTTT.

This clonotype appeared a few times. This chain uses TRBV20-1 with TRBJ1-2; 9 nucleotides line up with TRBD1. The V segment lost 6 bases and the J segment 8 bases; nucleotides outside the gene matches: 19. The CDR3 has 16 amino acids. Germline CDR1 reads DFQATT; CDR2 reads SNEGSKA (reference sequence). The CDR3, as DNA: TGCAGTGCCATCACAGGGGGCGCGAACATAGCGAACGGCTACACCTTC. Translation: CSAITGGANIANGYTF.

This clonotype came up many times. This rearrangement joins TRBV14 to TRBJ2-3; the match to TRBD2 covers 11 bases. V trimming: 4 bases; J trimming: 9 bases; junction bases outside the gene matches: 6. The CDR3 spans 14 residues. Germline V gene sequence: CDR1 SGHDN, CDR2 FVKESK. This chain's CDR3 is CASSPGLAAGTQYF. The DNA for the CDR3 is TGTGCCAGCAGCCCGGGACTAGCGGCGGGCACGCAGTATTTT.

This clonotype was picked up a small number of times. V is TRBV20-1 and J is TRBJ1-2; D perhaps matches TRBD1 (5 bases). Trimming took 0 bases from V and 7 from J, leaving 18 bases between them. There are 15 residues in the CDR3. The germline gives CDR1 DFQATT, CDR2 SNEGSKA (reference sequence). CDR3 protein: CSARDLTDIIFGYTF. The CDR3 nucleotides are TGCAGTGCTAGAGATCTTACGGACATCATTTTTGGCTACACCTTC.

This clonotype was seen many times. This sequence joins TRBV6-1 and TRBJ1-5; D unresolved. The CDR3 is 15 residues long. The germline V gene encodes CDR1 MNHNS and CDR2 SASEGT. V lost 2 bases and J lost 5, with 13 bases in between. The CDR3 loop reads CASSERWGTDQPQHF. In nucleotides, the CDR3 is TGTGCCAGCAGTGAAAGATGGGGTACAGATCAGCCCCAGCATTTT.

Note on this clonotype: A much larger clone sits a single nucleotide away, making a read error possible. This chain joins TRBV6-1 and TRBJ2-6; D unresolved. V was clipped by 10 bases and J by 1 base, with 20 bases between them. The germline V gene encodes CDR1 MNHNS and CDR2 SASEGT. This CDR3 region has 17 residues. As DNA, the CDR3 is TGTGCCATCAAAAAAAAGAAGGGTTTGTCTGGGGCCAACGTCCTGACTTTC. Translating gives CAIKKKKGLSGANVLTF.

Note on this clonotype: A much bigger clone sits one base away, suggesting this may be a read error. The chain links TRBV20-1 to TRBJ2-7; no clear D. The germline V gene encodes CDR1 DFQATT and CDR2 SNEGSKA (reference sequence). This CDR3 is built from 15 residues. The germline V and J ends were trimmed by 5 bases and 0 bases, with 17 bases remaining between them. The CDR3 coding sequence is TGCAGTGCTGATCGACTGCAATTAAGCTCCTACGAGCAGTACTTC. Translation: CSADRLQLSSYEQYF.

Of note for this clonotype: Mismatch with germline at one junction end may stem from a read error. The CDR3 protein is CVSSRPGGGFLSYEQYF. The CDR3 bases are TGTGTCAGCAGCCGACCAGGAGGGGGGTTCCTCTCCTACGAGCAGTACTTC. V is TRBV28 and J is TRBJ2-7; possibly TRBD1 or TRBD2 for D (6 bases each). The CDR3 is made up of 17 amino acids. Germline V gene data show CDR1 as MDHEN and CDR2 as SYDVKM.

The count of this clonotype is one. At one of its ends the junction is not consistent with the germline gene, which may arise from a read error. DNA of the CDR3: TGTGCCAGCAGTTACTCGCTCTACGAGCAATACTTC. Its translation: CASSYSLYEQYF. This chain joins TRBV6-8 and TRBJ2-7; no clear D gene. Germline V gene data show CDR1 as MNHGY and CDR2 as SAAAGT. The CDR3 spans 12 residues.

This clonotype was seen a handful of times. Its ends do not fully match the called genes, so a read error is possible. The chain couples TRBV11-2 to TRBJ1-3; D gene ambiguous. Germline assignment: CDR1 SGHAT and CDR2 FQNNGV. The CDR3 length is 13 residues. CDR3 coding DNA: TGTGCCAGCAGCCGGGCCTCTGGAAACACCGTATATTTT. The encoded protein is CASSRASGNTVYF.

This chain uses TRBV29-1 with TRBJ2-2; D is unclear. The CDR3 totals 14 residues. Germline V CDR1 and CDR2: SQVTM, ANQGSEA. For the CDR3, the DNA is TGCAGTGTAGTGCCAAGCGAGGAGACCGGGGAGCTGTTTTTT. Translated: CSVVPSEETGELFF.

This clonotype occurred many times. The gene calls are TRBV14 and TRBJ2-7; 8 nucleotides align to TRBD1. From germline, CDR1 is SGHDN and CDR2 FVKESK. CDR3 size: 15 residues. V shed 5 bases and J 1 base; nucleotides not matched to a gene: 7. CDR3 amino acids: CASSTDRGSSYEQYF. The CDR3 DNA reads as TGTGCCAGCAGCACCGACAGGGGATCTTCCTACGAGCAGTACTTC.

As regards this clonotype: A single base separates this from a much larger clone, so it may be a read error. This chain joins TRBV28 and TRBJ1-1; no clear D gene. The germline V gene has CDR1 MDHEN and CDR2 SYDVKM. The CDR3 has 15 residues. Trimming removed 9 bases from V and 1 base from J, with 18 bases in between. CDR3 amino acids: CARSHAASGNTEAFF. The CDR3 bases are TGTGCCAGAAGTCACGCTGCGTCGGGGAACACTGAAGCTTTCTTT.

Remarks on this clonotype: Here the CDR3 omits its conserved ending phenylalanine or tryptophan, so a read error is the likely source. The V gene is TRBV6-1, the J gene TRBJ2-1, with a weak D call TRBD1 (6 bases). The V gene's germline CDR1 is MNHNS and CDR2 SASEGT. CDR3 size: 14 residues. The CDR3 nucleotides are TGTGCCAGCAGATTAGACTGGACAGAAAATGGGCAGTTCCTC. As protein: CASRLDWTENGQFL.

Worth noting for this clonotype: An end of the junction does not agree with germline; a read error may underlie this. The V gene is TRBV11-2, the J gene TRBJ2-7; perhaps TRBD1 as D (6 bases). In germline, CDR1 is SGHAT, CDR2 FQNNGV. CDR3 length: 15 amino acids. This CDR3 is CGSSRQGSNDYEQYF. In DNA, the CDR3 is TGTGGCAGCAGCCGTCAGGGGAGTAACGACTACGAGCAGTATTTC.

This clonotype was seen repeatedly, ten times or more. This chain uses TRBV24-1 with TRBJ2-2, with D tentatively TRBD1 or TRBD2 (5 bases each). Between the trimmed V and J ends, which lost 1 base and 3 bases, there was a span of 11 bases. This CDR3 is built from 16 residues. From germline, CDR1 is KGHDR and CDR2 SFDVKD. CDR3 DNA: TGTGCCACCAGTGATTTTTGGGACGGAGACACCGGGGAGCTGTTTTTT. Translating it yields CATSDFWDGDTGELFF.

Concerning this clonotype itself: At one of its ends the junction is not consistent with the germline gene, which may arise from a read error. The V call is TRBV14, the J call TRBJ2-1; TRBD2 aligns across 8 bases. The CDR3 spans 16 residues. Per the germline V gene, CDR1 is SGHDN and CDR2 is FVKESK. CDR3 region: CVSSQGGLVGNNEQFF. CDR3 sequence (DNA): TGTGTCAGCAGCCAAGGGGGACTAGTGGGTAACAATGAGCAGTTCTTC.

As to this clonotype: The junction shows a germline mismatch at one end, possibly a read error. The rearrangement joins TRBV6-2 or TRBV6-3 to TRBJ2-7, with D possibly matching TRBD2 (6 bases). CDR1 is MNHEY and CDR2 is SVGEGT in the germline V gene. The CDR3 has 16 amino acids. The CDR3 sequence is CASSPEATGLSYEQYF. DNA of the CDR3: TGTGCTAGCAGTCCGGAAGCGACGGGACTCTCCTACGAGCAGTACTTC.

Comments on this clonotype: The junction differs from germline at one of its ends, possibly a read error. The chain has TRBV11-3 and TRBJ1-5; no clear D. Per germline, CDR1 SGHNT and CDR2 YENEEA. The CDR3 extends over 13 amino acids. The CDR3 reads CATSLEPNQPQHF. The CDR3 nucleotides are TGTGCCACCAGCCTCGAGCCTAATCAGCCCCAGCATTTT. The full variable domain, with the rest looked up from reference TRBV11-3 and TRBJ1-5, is EAGVVQSPRYKIIEKKQPVAFWCNPISGHNTLYWYLQNLGQGPELLIRYENEEAVDDSQLPKDRFSAERLKGVDSTLKIQPAELGDSAVYLCATSLEPNQPQHFGDGTRLSIL.

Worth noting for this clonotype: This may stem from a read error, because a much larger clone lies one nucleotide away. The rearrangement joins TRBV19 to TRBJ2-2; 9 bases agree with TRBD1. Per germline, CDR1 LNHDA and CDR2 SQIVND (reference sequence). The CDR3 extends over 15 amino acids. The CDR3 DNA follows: TGTGCCAGTACGAAGGGACAGGGTTTCACCGGGGGGCTGTTTTTT. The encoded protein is CASTKGQGFTGGLFF.